Listed below are T cell receptor beta chains from one sample, sequenced in a study of naive and memory T cell subsets. TCRdb re-analysed the UMI-ligation and nested PCR reads in MiXCR, keeping a single row per CDR3 protein. The table lists approximately 140,000 distinct CDR3 sequences, 15% to 20% of them singletons. The sequenced sample consisted of naive CD8+ T cells from blood. These receptors all come from a human donor in good health. The CDR3 runs from the conserved cysteine through the conserved F or W. D genes are given only for firm matches. Size is stated for part of the rows, as once, few or many counts, or as a class when the clone is expanded.

V,J,D,size,DNA,CDR3
TRBV6-5,TRBJ1-1,NA,many,TGTGCCAGCAGGTCCGAAAGGGGGACTGAAGCTTTCTTT,CASRSERGTEAFF
TRBV28,TRBJ2-1,NA,NA,TGTGCCAGCAGTTTCCCGTTAGTCGATGAGCAGTTCTTC,CASSFPLVDEQFF
TRBV13,TRBJ2-3,NA,few,TGTGCCAGCAGCTACGACAGAGCTACGCAGTATTTT,CASSYDRATQYF
TRBV9,TRBJ2-3,NA,NA,TGTGCCAGCAGCGTTGGGGCCTTCACAGATACGCAGTATTTT,CASSVGAFTDTQYF
TRBV28,TRBJ1-2,TRBD1,many,TGTGCCAGCATTATGACAGGGTCAAGTAACTTCGGCTACACCTTC,CASIMTGSSNFGYTF
TRBV7-2,TRBJ1-1,NA,NA,TGTGCCAGCAGCTTAACCACCACCTACGGAGACACTGAAGCTTTCTTT,CASSLTTTYGDTEAFF
TRBV29-1,TRBJ2-5,NA,NA,TGCAGCGTCGAACACCTGTACCAAGAGACCCAGTACTTC,CSVEHLYQETQYF
TRBV11-2,TRBJ2-5,TRBD1,NA,TGTGCCAGCACCTTTGGGACAGGGGGCGAGTTTCAGACCCAGTACTTC,CASTFGTGGEFQTQYF
TRBV23-1,TRBJ2-7,TRBD2,many,TGCGCCAGCAGCCGGGAGGTCCACGAGCAGTACTTC,CASSREVHEQYF
TRBV28,TRBJ2-4,TRBD2,NA,TGTGCCAGCGCCCGGGGGGTTGTCAAAAACATTCAGTACTTC,CASARGVVKNIQYF
TRBV2,TRBJ2-7,NA,NA,TGTGCCTTACGAGGGGGGTACGAGCAGTACTTC,CALRGGYEQYF
TRBV29-1,TRBJ2-7,NA,few,TGCAGCGTTGAAGAAGCGGGCAGCTCCTACGAGCAGTACTTC,CSVEEAGSSYEQYF
TRBV20-1,TRBJ2-1,TRBD2,NA,TGCAGTGCGGTAATAGCGGGAGGGAAGACCTACAATGAGCAGTTCTTC,CSAVIAGGKTYNEQFF
TRBV6-2/TRBV6-3,TRBJ1-3,NA,few,TGTGCCAGCAGTTCCGGGACAACTGGAAACACCATATATTTT,CASSSGTTGNTIYF
TRBV14,TRBJ1-6,NA,NA,TGTGCCAGCCCCCCGTTATCGACGGGGAAGGTTAAAAATTCACCCCTCCACTTT,CASPPLSTGKVKNSPLHF
TRBV19,TRBJ1-1,NA,NA,TGTGCCAGTAGCACAGGGCCGGGGGACACTGAAGCTTTCTTT,CASSTGPGDTEAFF
TRBV25-1,TRBJ1-2,TRBD1,NA,TGTGCCAGCAGTGAATATTTTGTCGGAACCGGGACAGGGAAGGTTGATGGCTACACCTTC,CASSEYFVGTGTGKVDGYTF
TRBV12-3/TRBV12-4,TRBJ2-1,NA,few,TGTGCCAGCAGTCTCTCCTCGGAAGGCTTCTACAATGAGCAGTTCTTC,CASSLSSEGFYNEQFF
TRBV28,TRBJ1-5,NA,NA,TGTGCCAGCAGTTTAGGGTTAGTCTCGGTCGATCAGCCCCAGCATTTT,CASSLGLVSVDQPQHF
TRBV12-3/TRBV12-4,TRBJ2-4,NA,many,TGTGCCAGCAGTTTAGGGCAGGTTGAAAACATTCAGTACTTC,CASSLGQVENIQYF
TRBV20-1,TRBJ1-5,NA,NA,TGCAGTGCTAGTGACATGGGACAGCCCCAGCATTTT,CSASDMGQPQHF
TRBV6-6,TRBJ2-1,TRBD1,few,TGTGCCAGCAGTTTGGACAGGGTAACCTACAATGAGCAGTTCTTC,CASSLDRVTYNEQFF
TRBV7-2,TRBJ1-5,NA,few,TGTGCCAGCAGTTTTCGGGACACCTACAATCAGCCCCAGCATTTT,CASSFRDTYNQPQHF
TRBV28,TRBJ2-2,TRBD2,NA,TGTGCCAGCAGTTTTTGGGACTCTAGCGGGAGATCCAACACCGGGGAGCTGTTTTTT,CASSFWDSSGRSNTGELFF
TRBV3-1,TRBJ1-4,NA,few,TGTGCCAGCAGCCGGACAGCCGATAATGAAAAACTGTTTTTT,CASSRTADNEKLFF
TRBV7-6,TRBJ2-5,TRBD2,NA,TGTGCCAGCAGCACCGGGGACTACCTCGGGGCCCAGTACTTC,CASSTGDYLGAQYF
TRBV28,TRBJ2-7,NA,few,TGTGCCAGCAGTTCCCGTTACGAGCAGTACTTC,CASSSRYEQYF
TRBV28,TRBJ2-3,NA,few,TGTGCCAGCAGTTTTAGGGACTCCACAGATACGCAGTATTTT,CASSFRDSTDTQYF
TRBV19,TRBJ2-1,NA,NA,TGTGCCAGTAGTATCATCCAGGGTTCTAACAATGAGCAGTTCTTC,CASSIIQGSNNEQFF
TRBV4-1,TRBJ2-1,NA,NA,TGCGCCAGCGGAAGCGGGTTTTCCTACAATGAGCAGTTCTTC,CASGSGFSYNEQFF
TRBV27,TRBJ1-5,NA,few,TGTGCCAGCAGTTCGGGCCGCGGTTATAGCAATCAGCCCCAGCATTTT,CASSSGRGYSNQPQHF
TRBV28,TRBJ2-7,TRBD1,NA,TGTGCCAGCAGGACAGGGGGCTACGAGCAGTACTTC,CASRTGGYEQYF
TRBV9,TRBJ2-2,TRBD1,NA,TGTGCCAGCAGCGTAGGTCCGACAGGGGCGAACACCGGGGAGCTGTTTTTT,CASSVGPTGANTGELFF
TRBV4-1,TRBJ2-2,NA,NA,TGCGCCAGCAGCCAAGATTGGGACGGCGACACCGGGGAGCTGTTTTTT,CASSQDWDGDTGELFF
TRBV7-6,TRBJ2-1,TRBD2,NA,TGTGCCAGCAGCCCCGGGGCGGCTAGCGGTTACAATGAGCAGTTCTTC,CASSPGAASGYNEQFF
TRBV2,TRBJ2-3,NA,many,TGTGCCAGCAGTGAACACCGTCTAGGCGGCGGCACAGATACGCAGTATTTT,CASSEHRLGGGTDTQYF
TRBV7-9,TRBJ2-7,TRBD1,NA,TGTGCCAGCAGCCCCGAAGGACAGGGGAGCTCCTACGAGCAGTACTTC,CASSPEGQGSSYEQYF
TRBV7-9,TRBJ2-2,TRBD2,NA,TGTGCCAGCAGCTCCGCAGCGGGGGCCGGGGAGCTGTTTTTT,CASSSAAGAGELFF
TRBV28,TRBJ2-5,TRBD1,NA,TGTGCCAGCAGTTCCGGACAGGGGGGCCCTCAAGAGACCCAGTACTTC,CASSSGQGGPQETQYF
TRBV2,TRBJ2-7,TRBD2,NA,TGTGCCAGCAGTTATGAAGCGGGAGCCACCTACGAGCAGTACTTC,CASSYEAGATYEQYF
TRBV28,TRBJ1-2,NA,few,TGTGCCAGCAGTCTTAGGGGGGACCGGGACTATGGCTACACCTTC,CASSLRGDRDYGYTF
TRBV28,TRBJ1-5,TRBD1,few,TGTGCCAGCAGTTTTCACATTCCGGGACAGGGGACGGGACAGCCCCAGCATTTT,CASSFHIPGQGTGQPQHF
TRBV3-1,TRBJ2-5,NA,NA,TGTGCCAGCAGCCAAGAATGGCAGGGCGAAGAGACCCAGTACTTC,CASSQEWQGEETQYF
TRBV6-6,TRBJ1-4,NA,few,TGTGCCAGCAGTTCGACCCAACACTCCCGGGCGGAAAAACTGTTTTTT,CASSSTQHSRAEKLFF
TRBV29-1,TRBJ2-7,NA,few,TGCAGCGTTGAAGATCCGGACGGAGATTACTACGAGCAGTACTTC,CSVEDPDGDYYEQYF
TRBV28,TRBJ2-7,TRBD2,few,TGTGCCAGCAGTGCCACCACTAGCGGGGCCTCCTACGAGCAGTACTTC,CASSATTSGASYEQYF
TRBV20-1,TRBJ2-7,NA,many,TGCAGTGCTAGTTTCTCCGGTAACGAAGCGGGGACACTAAACTACGAGCAGTACTTC,CSASFSGNEAGTLNYEQYF
TRBV19,TRBJ2-3,TRBD2,NA,TGTGCCAGTAGCCAGCGGGGGGCTAGCACAGATACGCAGTATTTT,CASSQRGASTDTQYF